Each of the 15 T cell receptor beta chains below was sequenced from the same sample in a study of blood T cell dynamics during melanoma immunotherapy. Measured with immunoSEQ multiplex PCR; TCRdb has only the in-frame clones, and not every one. The sample includes about 6,900 clones, around 81% of them seen just once. Time point reported: pre-treatment baseline. The sample consisted of blood, taken from a patient treated with checkpoint blockade. Receptors originate from a human donor with melanoma.

V gene TRBV18 combines with J gene TRBJ1-5; D unclear. Germline V gives CDR1 KGHSH, CDR2 LQKENI. The CDR3 loop spans 13 amino acids. Trimming took off 5 bases at V and 9 bases at J, with 14 bases between the two ends. The CDR3 DNA sequence: TGTGCCAGCTCAAAGGCCGTAGAAACGCCCCAGCATTTT. Translating it yields CASSKAVETPQHF.

CDR3 sequence: CASSPDISGYNEQFF. CDR3 nucleotide sequence: TGTGCCAGCAGCCCCGATATAAGCGGGTACAATGAGCAGTTCTTC. The gene calls are TRBV7-2 and TRBJ2-1, with a tentative D call TRBD2 (6 bases). From germline, CDR1 is SGHTA and CDR2 FQGNSA. The CDR3 extends over 15 amino acids. Deletions cut 5 bases from V and 4 bases from J, with 15 bases between.

The genes are TRBV6-6 and TRBJ2-1; 9 bases map to TRBD2. The CDR3 totals 15 residues. With V trimmed by 7 bases and J by 8 bases, 12 bases remained unmatched. Per germline, CDR1 MNHNY and CDR2 SVGAGI (reference sequence). CDR3 residues: CASTSRTSVSDEQFF. In DNA, the CDR3 is TGTGCCAGCACATCGCGGACTAGCGTAAGTGATGAGCAGTTCTTC.

This chain connects TRBV29-1 to TRBJ2-1; 8 nucleotides align to TRBD1. Trimming cost V 5 bases and J 7 bases; bases outside gene matches: 7. Germline loops: CDR1 SQVTM, CDR2 ANQGSEA. The CDR3 runs to 13 residues. The CDR3 sequence is CSVFDRGQNEQFF. Written as DNA, the CDR3 is TGCAGCGTTTTTGACAGGGGCCAAAATGAGCAGTTCTTC.

V is TRBV5-4 and J is TRBJ2-5; tentative D call: TRBD1 (6 bases). The V end lost 4 bases, the J end lost 4 bases, and 17 bases lay between the germline ends. Germline V gives CDR1 SGHNT, CDR2 YYREEE (reference sequence). This CDR3 has 15 residues. CDR3 in amino acids: CASSPKTGSGETQYF. CDR3 nucleotide sequence: TGTGCCAGCAGCCCAAAAACAGGGAGTGGAGAGACCCAGTACTTC.

The rearrangement links TRBV6-6 to TRBJ1-1; D unclear. Germline lookup yields CDR1 MNHNY and CDR2 SVGAGI (reference sequence). Between the trimmed V and J ends, which lost 2 bases and 1 base, there was a span of 8 bases. The CDR3 spans 14 residues. CDR3 in DNA: TGTGCCAGCAGTTACACCGTTACGAACACTGAAGCTTTCTTT. It is translated as CASSYTVTNTEAFF.

The V call is TRBV5-4, the J call TRBJ1-6; possible D gene TRBD1, 5 bases. Between the trimmed V and J ends, which lost 0 bases and 7 bases, there was a span of 14 bases. The CDR3 extends over 16 amino acids. Germline-derived CDR1 and CDR2 are SGHNT and YYREEE (reference sequence). The CDR3 DNA follows: TGTGCCAGCAGCTTGGGTCAGGGAACGAGGAATTCACCCCTCCACTTT. Its translation: CASSLGQGTRNSPLHF.

The V and J genes are TRBV19 and TRBJ1-5; D uncertain. The CDR3 is 13 residues long. The ends were cut back, 7 bases at V and 3 bases at J, with 10 bases in the middle. The germline V gene has CDR1 LNHDA and CDR2 SQIVND (reference sequence). In DNA, the CDR3 is TGTGCCAGTAAGGGCATACCCAATCAGCCCCAGCATTTT. Its translation: CASKGIPNQPQHF.

The J gene is TRBJ2-2, the V gene TRBV11-2; D gene unclear. The CDR3 has 15 residues. Trimming removed 5 bases from V and 2 bases from J, with 12 bases in between. The germline V gene encodes CDR1 SGHAT and CDR2 FQNNGV. The CDR3 region is CASSRTGANTGELFF. The CDR3 DNA reads TGTGCCAGCAGCAGGACCGGAGCTAACACCGGGGAGCTGTTTTTT.

This rearrangement joins TRBV29-1 to TRBJ2-3, with D possibly TRBD2 on 6 matching bases. The CDR3 runs 12 residues. CDR1 SQVTM and CDR2 ANQGSEA come from the germline V gene. V was shortened by 1 base and J by 4 bases, with 6 bases between the two germline ends. This chain's CDR3 is CSVEAGADTQYF. The DNA of the CDR3 is TGCAGCGTTGAAGCGGGGGCAGATACGCAGTATTTT.

The V call is TRBV2, the J call TRBJ1-1; D is possibly TRBD1 (6 bases). Trimming left V 4 bases short and J 4 bases short, with 13 bases between. The CDR3 loop spans 14 amino acids. Germline values: CDR1 SNHLY, CDR2 FYNNEI. In DNA, the CDR3 is TGTGCCAGCAGTGTTCAACAGGGTACCACTGAAGCTTTCTTT. Its translation is CASSVQQGTTEAFF. Looking up the rest from reference TRBV2 and TRBJ1-1 gives the full variable domain: EPEVTQTPSHQVTQMGQEVILRCVPISNHLYFYWYRQILGQKVEFLVSFYNNEISEKSEIFDDQFSVERPDGSNFTLKIRSTKLEDSAMYFCASSVQQGTTEAFFGQGTRLTVV.

The V gene is TRBV19, the J gene TRBJ1-4; D remains unclear. This CDR3 region has 12 residues. V was clipped by 3 bases and J by 8 bases, with 7 bases between them. Germline V gene sequence: CDR1 LNHDA, CDR2 SQIVND (reference sequence). The CDR3 DNA is TGTGCCAGTAGTATCGGAAGGGAAAAACTGTTTTTT. This gives the protein CASSIGREKLFF.

V gene TRBV5-4 combines with J gene TRBJ2-7; 9 nucleotides line up with TRBD1. The V and J ends lost 3 bases and 4 bases, in that order; junction bases with no gene match: 8. From germline, CDR1 is SGHNT and CDR2 YYREEE (reference sequence). The CDR3 has 15 amino acids. In DNA, the CDR3 is TGTGCCAGCAGCTCTCCCGGGACAGGGTGGTACGAGCAGTACTTC. This gives the protein CASSSPGTGWYEQYF.

This rearrangement joins TRBV5-3 to TRBJ2-1, with 8 bases fitting TRBD1. Being an ORF, TRBV5-3 has a function that is uncertain. This CDR3 spans 16 amino acids. Trimming took 4 bases from V and 1 from J; bases not matched to a gene: 7. This chain's CDR3 is CARSLGQGRSYNEQFF. The CDR3 nucleotides are TGTGCCAGAAGCCTTGGACAGGGAAGATCCTACAATGAGCAGTTCTTC.

This clone has a handful of counts. The genes are TRBV18 and TRBJ1-2; D may be TRBD1 (6 bases). Germline V gene sequence: CDR1 KGHSH, CDR2 LQKENI. The CDR3 contains 13 residues. V was shortened by 3 bases and J by 3 bases, with 8 bases between the two germline ends. For the CDR3, the DNA is TGTGCCAGCTCACCCCGGACAGACTATGGCTACACCTTC. It specifies CASSPRTDYGYTF. Full variable domain (outside the CDR3, taken from reference TRBV18 and TRBJ1-2): NAGVMQNPRHLVRRRGQEARLRCSPMKGHSHVYWYRQLPEEGLKFMVYLQKENIIDESGMPKERFSAEFPKEGPSILRIQQVVRGDSAAYFCASSPRTDYGYTFGSGTRLTVV.